The clone carrying this TCR beta chain was observed a single time. This record comes from a study of blood T cell repertoires in COVID-19. Overall study: Samples representing acute and convalescent COVID-19 were sourced from the United States, Italy and Spain. Sources were T cells, B-cell-depleted T cells, or PBMCs; the material itself was cDNA or gDNA.

V lost 0 bases and J lost 4, with 10 bases in between. The germline V gene has CDR1 SGHRS and CDR2 YFSETQ. The CDR3 is 15 amino acids. Per the study methods: Counts of nucleated cells, estimated from reference gene primer amplification, were obtained. This table comes from immunoSEQ multiplex PCR, and its TCRdb copy is limited to in-frame clones, with some not included. V and J calls plus clone size are reproduced from that table; the DNA served to infer D and trimming. The table has some 140,000 clones, almost 80% seen once. V and J are TRBV5-1 and TRBJ2-2; tentative D call: TRBD1 (6 bases). The sequence derives from a man aged 60 to 75 who had recovered from COVID-19. The source material was peripheral blood. CDR3 DNA: TGCGCCAGCAGCTTGGACCAGGGGATCACCGGGGAGCTGTTTTTT. Amino acids: CASSLDQGITGELFF.